The 13 T cell receptor beta chains below come from one sample, sequenced in a study of early stage breast cancer tumors. The data were produced by immunoSEQ multiplex PCR, yet TCRdb's version contains in-frame clones alone and is incomplete. The sample contains approximately 75,000 clones, less than 90% of which appear only once. The sequencing sample was made of blood. The receptors come from a person in their 40s with breast cancer.

This chain connects TRBV5-1 to TRBJ2-7, with TRBD2 as a possible D gene (5 bases). Per germline, CDR1 SGHRS and CDR2 YFSETQ. CDR3 length: 13 amino acids. The V end lost 4 bases, the J end lost 4 bases, and 12 bases lay between the germline ends. CDR3 DNA: TGCGCCAGCAGCACACTCCCGGGGTACGAGCAGTACTTC. Its translation: CASSTLPGYEQYF.

The CDR3 sequence is CASTTDYNQPQHF. DNA for the CDR3: TGTGCCAGTACCACGGATTACAATCAGCCCCAGCATTTT. The V gene is TRBV19, the J gene TRBJ1-5, with D unresolved. CDR1 and CDR2 (germline): LNHDA, SQIVND (reference sequence). V was cut by 7 bases and J by 3 bases, with 10 bases left in between. The CDR3 spans 13 residues. Variable domain in full (rest from reference TRBV19 and TRBJ1-5): DGGITQSPKYLFRKEGQNVTLSCEQNLNHDAMYWYRQDPGQGLRLIYYSQIVNDFQKGDIAEGYSVSREKKESFPLTVTSAQKNPTAFYLCASTTDYNQPQHFGDGTRLSIL.

The V call is TRBV7-9, the J call TRBJ2-3, with 9 nucleotides matching TRBD2. There are 15 residues in the CDR3. The ends lost 3 bases at V and 2 bases at J; junction bases unmatched: 3. Germline assignment: CDR1 SEHNR and CDR2 FQNEAQ (reference sequence). CDR3 loop: CASSFSGRNTDTQYF. CDR3 DNA sequence: TGTGCCAGCAGCTTTAGCGGGAGAAACACAGATACGCAGTATTTT.

The chain uses TRBV5-1 and TRBJ1-4, with D perhaps TRBD1 (6 bases). Germline-derived CDR1 and CDR2 are SGHRS and YFSETQ. Between the trimmed V and J ends, which lost 4 bases and 0 bases, there was a span of 25 bases. CDR3 size: 20 residues. The CDR3 bases are TGCGCCAGCAGCCTTGGGCGGGGGGACACCTTCAGAGCAACTAATGAAAAACTGTTTTTT. Residues: CASSLGRGDTFRATNEKLFF.

The gene calls are TRBV2 and TRBJ2-5, with TRBD2 as a possible D gene (7 bases). The CDR3 has 16 amino acids. V was shortened by 5 bases and J by 2 bases, with 18 bases between the two germline ends. Germline CDR1 is SNHLY and CDR2 is FYNNEI. The CDR3 DNA reads TGTGCCAGCAGTCCCTCGGGGGGCACTACTCAAGAGACCCAGTACTTC. Residues: CASSPSGGTTQETQYF.

The chain combines TRBV10-2 with TRBJ1-1; tentatively, D is TRBD1 (5 bases). The germline gives CDR1 WSHSY, CDR2 SAAADI. Trimming left V 2 bases short and J 0 bases short, with 7 bases between. The length of the CDR3 is 14 residues. The chain's CDR3 is CASSEETVNTEAFF. Here the CDR3 DNA reads TGCGCCAGCAGTGAGGAGACAGTGAACACTGAAGCTTTCTTT.

The V gene is TRBV9, the J gene TRBJ2-7, with D maybe TRBD2 (5 bases). V was trimmed by 1 base and J by 6 bases, leaving 11 bases between them. There are 13 residues in the CDR3. Germline V gives CDR1 SGDLS, CDR2 YYNGEE. CDR3 protein: CASSVLGRGEQYF. DNA of the CDR3: TGTGCCAGCAGCGTACTGGGTCGGGGCGAGCAGTACTTC. Based on the CDR3 plus reference TRBV9 and TRBJ2-7, the full variable domain is DSGVTQTPKHLITATGQRVTLRCSPRSGDLSVYWYQQSLDQGLQFLIQYYNGEERAKGNILERFSAQQFPDLHSELNLSSLELGDSALYFCASSVLGRGEQYFGPGTRLTVT.

The chain employs TRBV10-3 and TRBJ2-7; perhaps TRBD1 as D (5 bases). V was pared by 0 bases and J by 6 bases, with 6 bases between. The CDR3 extends over 12 amino acids. Germline V gene sequence: CDR1 ENHRY, CDR2 SYGVKD. CDR3 amino acids: CAISESRVEQYF. In DNA, the CDR3 is TGTGCCATCAGTGAGTCCAGGGTCGAGCAGTACTTC.

This CDR3 reads CASSLPGSPSRDEQFF. For the CDR3, the DNA is TGTGCCAGTAGTCTTCCTGGGTCGCCCTCTCGGGATGAGCAGTTCTTC. This rearrangement joins TRBV19 to TRBJ2-1; no definite D call. The V gene lost 5 bases and the J gene lost 8 bases, with 22 bases spanning the gap. In germline, CDR1 is LNHDA, CDR2 SQIVND (reference sequence). This CDR3 region has 16 residues.

The genes are TRBV7-4 and TRBJ1-5, with D uncertain. CDR1 and CDR2 (germline): SGHVT, SQSDAQ. This CDR3 region has 15 residues. V gave up 1 base and J gave up 3 bases, with 10 bases separating them. This CDR3 reads CASSLGTAPNQPQHF. CDR3 DNA sequence: TGTGCCAGCAGCTTAGGGACTGCTCCCAATCAGCCCCAGCATTTT.

This clone was counted between two and nine times. The rearrangement uses TRBV5-5 and TRBJ2-2, with 8 bases identical to TRBD2. V lost 4 bases, J lost 3 bases, and 5 bases stayed unmatched. The CDR3 extends over 15 amino acids. The germline CDR1 and CDR2 sequences are SGHKS and YYEKEE (reference sequence). The CDR3 spells CASSPGGYDTGELFF. The CDR3 nucleotides read TGTGCCAGCAGCCCGGGAGGGTATGACACCGGGGAGCTGTTTTTT.

This chain joins TRBV28 and TRBJ2-7, with D possibly TRBD2 on 6 matching bases. Germline loops: CDR1 MDHEN, CDR2 SYDVKM. V was cut by 3 bases and J by 5 bases, with 17 bases left in between. The CDR3 extends over 15 amino acids. CDR3 bases: TGTGCCAGCAGTTTCTCCGGGAGCCCGGAGGACGAGCAGTACTTC. It is translated as CASSFSGSPEDEQYF.

CDR3 region: CASSVTWTSGSYEQYF. The CDR3 DNA reads as TGTGCCAGTAGTGTCACGTGGACTAGCGGGAGTTACGAGCAGTACTTC. V and J are TRBV19 and TRBJ2-7; 13 nucleotides align to TRBD2. Germline trimming cut 5 bases from V and 4 bases from J; bases unmatched to any gene: 8. CDR1 and CDR2 (germline): LNHDA, SQIVND (reference sequence). The CDR3 consists of 16 residues.